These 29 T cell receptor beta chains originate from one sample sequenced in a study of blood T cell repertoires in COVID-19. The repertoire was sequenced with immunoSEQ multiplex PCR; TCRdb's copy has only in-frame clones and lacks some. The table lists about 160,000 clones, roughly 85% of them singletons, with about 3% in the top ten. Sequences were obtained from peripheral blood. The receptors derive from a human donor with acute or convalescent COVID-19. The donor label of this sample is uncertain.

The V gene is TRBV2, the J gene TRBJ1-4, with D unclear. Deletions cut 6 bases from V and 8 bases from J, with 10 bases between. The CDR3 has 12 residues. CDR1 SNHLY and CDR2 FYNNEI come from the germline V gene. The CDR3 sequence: CASSQVFEKLFF. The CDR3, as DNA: TGTGCCAGCAGCCAGGTTTTCGAAAAACTGTTTTTT.

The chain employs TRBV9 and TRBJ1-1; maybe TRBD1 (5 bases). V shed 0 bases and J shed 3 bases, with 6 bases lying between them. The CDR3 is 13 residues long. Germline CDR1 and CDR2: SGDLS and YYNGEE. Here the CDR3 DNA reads TGTGCCAGCAGCGTAGGGGGGGACACTGAAGCTTTCTTT. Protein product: CASSVGGDTEAFF.

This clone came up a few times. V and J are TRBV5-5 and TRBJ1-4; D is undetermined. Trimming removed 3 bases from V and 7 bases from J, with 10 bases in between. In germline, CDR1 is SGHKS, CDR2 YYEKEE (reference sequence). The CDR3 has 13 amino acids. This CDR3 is CASSSVVGEKLFF. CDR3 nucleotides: TGTGCCAGCAGCTCGGTAGTCGGTGAAAAACTGTTTTTT.

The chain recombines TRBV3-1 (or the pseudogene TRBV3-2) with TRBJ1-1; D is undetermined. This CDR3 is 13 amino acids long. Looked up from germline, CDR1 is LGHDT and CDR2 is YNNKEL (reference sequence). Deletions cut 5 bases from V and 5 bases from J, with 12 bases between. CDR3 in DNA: TGTGCCAGCAGCTTCCGGGAGTCGACTGAAGCTTTCTTT. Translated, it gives CASSFRESTEAFF.

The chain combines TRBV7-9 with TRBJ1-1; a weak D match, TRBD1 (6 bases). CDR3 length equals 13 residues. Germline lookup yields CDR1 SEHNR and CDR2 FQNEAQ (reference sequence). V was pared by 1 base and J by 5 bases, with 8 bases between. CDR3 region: CASSLGDKTEAFF. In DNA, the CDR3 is TGTGCCAGCAGCTTAGGGGACAAAACTGAAGCTTTCTTT. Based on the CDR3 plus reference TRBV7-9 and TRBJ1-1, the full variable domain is DTGVSQNPRHKITKRGQNVTFRCDPISEHNRLYWYRQTLGQGPEFLTYFQNEAQLEKSRLLSDRFSAERPKGSFSTLEIQRTEQGDSAMYLCASSLGDKTEAFFGQGTRLTVV.

CDR3 coding DNA: TGTGCCACCACAGACAGGGTCAACACTGAAGCTTTCTTT. Protein sequence: CATTDRVNTEAFF. V is TRBV19 and J is TRBJ1-1, with 7 positions matching TRBD1. V gave up 10 bases and J gave up 2 bases; unmatched junction bases: 7. Germline-derived CDR1 and CDR2 are LNHDA and SQIVND (reference sequence). This CDR3 has 13 amino acids. The whole variable domain, remainder taken from reference TRBV19 and TRBJ1-1, is DGGITQSPKYLFRKEGQNVTLSCEQNLNHDAMYWYRQDPGQGLRLIYYSQIVNDFQKGDIAEGYSVSREKKESFPLTVTSAQKNPTAFYLCATTDRVNTEAFFGQGTRLTVV.

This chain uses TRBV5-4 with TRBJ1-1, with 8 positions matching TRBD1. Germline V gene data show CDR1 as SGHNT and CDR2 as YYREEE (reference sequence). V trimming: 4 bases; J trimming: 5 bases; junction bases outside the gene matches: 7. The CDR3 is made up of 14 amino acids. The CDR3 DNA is TGTGCCAGCAGCCTCTCGGACAGGGTGACTGAAGCTTTCTTT. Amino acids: CASSLSDRVTEAFF.

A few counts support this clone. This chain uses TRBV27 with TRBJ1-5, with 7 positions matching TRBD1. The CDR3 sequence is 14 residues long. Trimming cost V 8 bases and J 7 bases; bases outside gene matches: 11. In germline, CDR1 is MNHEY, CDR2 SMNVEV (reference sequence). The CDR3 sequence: CASARGGPRQPQHF. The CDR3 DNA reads TGTGCCAGCGCCCGAGGGGGCCCCCGGCAGCCCCAGCATTTT.

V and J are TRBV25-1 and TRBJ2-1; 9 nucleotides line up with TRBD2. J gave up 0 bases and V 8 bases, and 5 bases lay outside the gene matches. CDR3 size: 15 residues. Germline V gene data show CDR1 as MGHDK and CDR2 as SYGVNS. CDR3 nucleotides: TGTGCCAGCCTTAAAGCGGGGGGCTCCTACAATGAGCAGTTCTTC. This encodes CASLKAGGSYNEQFF.

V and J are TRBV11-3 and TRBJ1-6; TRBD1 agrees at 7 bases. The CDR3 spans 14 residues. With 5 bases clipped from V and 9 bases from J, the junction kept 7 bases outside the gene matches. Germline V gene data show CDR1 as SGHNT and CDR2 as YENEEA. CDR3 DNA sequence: TGTGCCAGCAGCACCGGGGACAGCGGTTCACCCCTCCACTTT. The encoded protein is CASSTGDSGSPLHF.

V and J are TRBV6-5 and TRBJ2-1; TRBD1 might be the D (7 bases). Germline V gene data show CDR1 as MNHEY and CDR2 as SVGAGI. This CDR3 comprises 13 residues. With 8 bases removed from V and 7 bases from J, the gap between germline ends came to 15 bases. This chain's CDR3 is CASAIQGGNEQFF. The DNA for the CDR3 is TGTGCCAGCGCAATCCAGGGGGGAAATGAGCAGTTCTTC.

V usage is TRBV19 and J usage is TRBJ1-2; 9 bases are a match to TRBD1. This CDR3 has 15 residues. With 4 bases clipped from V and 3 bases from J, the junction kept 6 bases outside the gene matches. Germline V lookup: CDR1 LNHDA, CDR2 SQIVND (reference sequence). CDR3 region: CASSTQGAYYYGYTF. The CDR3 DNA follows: TGTGCCAGTAGTACACAGGGGGCATATTACTATGGCTACACCTTC.

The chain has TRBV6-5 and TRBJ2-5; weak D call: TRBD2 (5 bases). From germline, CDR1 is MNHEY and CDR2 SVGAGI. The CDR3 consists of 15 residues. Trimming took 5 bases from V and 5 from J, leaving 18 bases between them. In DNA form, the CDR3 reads TGTGCCAGCAGTCGGACTGACGGTCTTAAGGAGACCCAGTACTTC. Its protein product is CASSRTDGLKETQYF.

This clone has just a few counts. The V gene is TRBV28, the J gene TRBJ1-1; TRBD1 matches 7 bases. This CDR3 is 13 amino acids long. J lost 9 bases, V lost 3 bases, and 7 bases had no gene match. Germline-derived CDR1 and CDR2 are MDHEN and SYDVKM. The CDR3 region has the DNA TGTGCCAGCAGTTTGCAGGGGGAGGATCAAGCTTTCTTT. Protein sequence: CASSLQGEDQAFF.

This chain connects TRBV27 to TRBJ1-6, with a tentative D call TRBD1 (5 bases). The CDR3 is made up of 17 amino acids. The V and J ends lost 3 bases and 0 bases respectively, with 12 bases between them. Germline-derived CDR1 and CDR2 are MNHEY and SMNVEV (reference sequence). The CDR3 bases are TGTGCCAGCAGTTTTTTGGAGGGGAGCTCCTATAATTCACCCCTCCACTTT. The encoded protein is CASSFLEGSSYNSPLHF.

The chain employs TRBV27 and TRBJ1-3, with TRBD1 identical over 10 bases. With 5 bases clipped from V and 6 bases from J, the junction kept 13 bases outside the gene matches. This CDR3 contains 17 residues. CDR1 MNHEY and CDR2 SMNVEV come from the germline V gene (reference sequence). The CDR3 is CASSRLGQGSEKNTIYF. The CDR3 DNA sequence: TGTGCCAGCAGTCGGCTGGGACAGGGGAGTGAGAAAAACACCATATATTTT.

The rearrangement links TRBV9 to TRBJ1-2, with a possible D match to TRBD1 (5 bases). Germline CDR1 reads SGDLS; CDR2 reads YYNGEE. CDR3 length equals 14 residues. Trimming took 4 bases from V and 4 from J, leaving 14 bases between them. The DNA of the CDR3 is TGTGCCAGCAGCTCCCGACAGACCTCCTATGGCTACACCTTC. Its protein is CASSSRQTSYGYTF.

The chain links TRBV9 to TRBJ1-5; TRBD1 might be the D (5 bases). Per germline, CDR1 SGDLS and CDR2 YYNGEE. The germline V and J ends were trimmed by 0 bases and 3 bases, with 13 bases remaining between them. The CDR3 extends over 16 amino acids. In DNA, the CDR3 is TGTGCCAGCAGCGTAGGGGGCAGGAGGGACAATCAGCCCCAGCATTTT. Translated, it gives CASSVGGRRDNQPQHF.

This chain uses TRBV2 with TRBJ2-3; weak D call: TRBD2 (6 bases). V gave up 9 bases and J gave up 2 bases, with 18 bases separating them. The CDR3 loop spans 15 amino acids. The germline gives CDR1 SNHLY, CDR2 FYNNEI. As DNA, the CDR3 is TGTGCCAGACAACCATCACTAGCCAACACAGATACGCAGTATTTT. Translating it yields CARQPSLANTDTQYF.

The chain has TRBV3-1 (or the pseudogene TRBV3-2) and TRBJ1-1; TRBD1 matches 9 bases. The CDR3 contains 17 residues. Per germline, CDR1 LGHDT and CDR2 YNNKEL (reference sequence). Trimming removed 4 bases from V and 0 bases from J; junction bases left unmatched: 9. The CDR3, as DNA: TGTGCCAGCAGCCCGATCTACAGGGGGCCCATGAACACTGAAGCTTTCTTT. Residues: CASSPIYRGPMNTEAFF.

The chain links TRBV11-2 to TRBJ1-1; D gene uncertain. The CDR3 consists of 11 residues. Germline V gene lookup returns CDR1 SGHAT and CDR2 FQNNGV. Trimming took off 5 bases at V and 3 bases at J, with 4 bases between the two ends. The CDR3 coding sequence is TGTGCCAGCAGCCCCTACACTGAAGCTTTCTTT. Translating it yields CASSPYTEAFF.

The CDR3 DNA reads as TGTGCCAGCAGCTTATTTGAGGCAGCTGGAAACACCATATATTTT. It yields the protein CASSLFEAAGNTIYF. V usage is TRBV13 and J usage is TRBJ1-3; D is uncertain. This CDR3 contains 15 residues. CDR1 is PRHDT and CDR2 is FYEKMQ in the germline V gene (reference sequence). V lost 2 bases and J 2 bases, leaving 10 bases between the germline ends.

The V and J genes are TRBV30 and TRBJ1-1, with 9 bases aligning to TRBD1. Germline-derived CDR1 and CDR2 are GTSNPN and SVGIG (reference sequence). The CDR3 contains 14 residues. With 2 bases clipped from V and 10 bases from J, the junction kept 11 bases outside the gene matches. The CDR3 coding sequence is TGTGCCTGGAGTTCCACGGACAGGGGAAGTACAGCTTTCTTT. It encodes CAWSSTDRGSTAFF.

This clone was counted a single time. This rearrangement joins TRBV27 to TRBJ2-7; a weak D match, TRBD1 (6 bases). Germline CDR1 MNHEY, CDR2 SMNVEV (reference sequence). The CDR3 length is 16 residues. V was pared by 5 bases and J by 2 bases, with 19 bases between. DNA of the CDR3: TGTGCCAGCAGTCTCATCCCGACAGGAAACCCCTACGAGCAGTACTTC. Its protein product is CASSLIPTGNPYEQYF.

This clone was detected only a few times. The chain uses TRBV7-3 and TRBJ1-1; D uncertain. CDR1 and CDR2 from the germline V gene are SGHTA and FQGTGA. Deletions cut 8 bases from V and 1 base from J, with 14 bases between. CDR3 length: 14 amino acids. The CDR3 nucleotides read TGTGCCAGCGCCTCGGGTAGCTCGAACACTGAAGCTTTCTTT. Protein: CASASGSSNTEAFF.

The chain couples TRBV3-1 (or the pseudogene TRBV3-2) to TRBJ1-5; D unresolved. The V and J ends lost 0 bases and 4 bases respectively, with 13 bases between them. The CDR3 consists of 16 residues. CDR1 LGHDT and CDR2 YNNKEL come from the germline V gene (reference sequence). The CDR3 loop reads CASSQDRAGNNQPQHF. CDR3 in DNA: TGTGCCAGCAGCCAAGATAGAGCGGGTAATAATCAGCCCCAGCATTTT.

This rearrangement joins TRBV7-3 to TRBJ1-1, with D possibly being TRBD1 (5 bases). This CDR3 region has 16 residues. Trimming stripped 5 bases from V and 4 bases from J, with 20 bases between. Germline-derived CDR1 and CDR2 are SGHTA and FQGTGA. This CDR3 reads CASSPAGTSGSTEAFF. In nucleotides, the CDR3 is TGTGCCAGCAGCCCCGCGGGGACGAGCGGGTCCACTGAAGCTTTCTTT.

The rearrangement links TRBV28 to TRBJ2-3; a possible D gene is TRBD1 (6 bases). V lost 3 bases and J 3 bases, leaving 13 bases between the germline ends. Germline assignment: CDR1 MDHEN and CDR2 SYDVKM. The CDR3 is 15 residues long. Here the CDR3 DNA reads TGTGCCAGCAGTTTGCTGGGGGCGGGTACAGATACGCAGTATTTT. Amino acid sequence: CASSLLGAGTDTQYF.

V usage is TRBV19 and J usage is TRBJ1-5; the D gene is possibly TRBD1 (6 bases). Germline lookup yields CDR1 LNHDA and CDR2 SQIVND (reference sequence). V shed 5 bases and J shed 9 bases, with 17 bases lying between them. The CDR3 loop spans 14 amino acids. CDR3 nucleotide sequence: TGTGCCAGTAGTGAAACAGGGCGCCGGGGGCCCCAGCATTTT. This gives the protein CASSETGRRGPQHF.